The T cell receptor (beta chain) described here comes from a study of CD8 T cells in ankylosing spondylitis. This clonotype was observed at least ten times. Its matching antigen is unknown. The V end lost 0 bases, the J end lost 0 bases, and 9 bases lay between the germline ends. The CDR3 runs 15 residues. Germline V gene sequence: CDR1 DFQATT, CDR2 SNEGSKA (reference sequence). In TCRdb, the 5' RACE reads were re-called with MiXCR into one record per CDR3 protein. The sample has about 200,000 distinct CDR3 sequences, approximately 7.4% seen once. Study-wide findings and caveats: In ankylosing spondylitis blood, a motif of roughly 8 highly homologous TCR beta variants appeared characteristic.

The V gene is TRBV20-1, the J gene TRBJ2-1; D not resolved. The source is a male donor with ankylosing spondylitis. The sequenced material came from blood, either unsorted or a sorted T cell fraction (not recorded which). This chain's CDR3 is CSARDRSYSYNEQFF. The CDR3 nucleotides are TGCAGTGCTAGAGATCGATCGTACTCCTACAATGAGCAGTTCTTC.